This T cell receptor beta chain was captured in a study of fetal regulatory T cell absence and autoimmunity (dated by TCRdb to the late 2010s). Broadly, across the study: Exocrine pancreas autoimmunity was observed in the IPEX patients in the absence of clinical diabetes. The paper as a whole reports these results and caveats: TRB gene family usage was found to be broadly similar between cord blood and pancreas and to resemble published neonatal and adult repertoires. Significant oligoclonal enrichment of the TCR compartment was observed in pancreas versus cord blood, with some top clones enriched more than 85-fold. The oligoclonal enrichment was interpreted as support for antigen-driven autoimmunity occurring in the pancreas before birth in IPEX syndrome.

Genomic DNA, roughly 1.9-3.3 ug, was extracted from umbilical cord blood or frozen pancreas using the DNeasy Blood and Tissue Kit. On the immunoSEQ human TCRbeta survey platform, a two-step multiplex PCR amplified and barcoded the TCRbeta CDR3 regions. Sequencing of the libraries was done on Illumina instruments, and IgH was sequenced in parallel from the same samples. As for how the authors treated the data: To remove PCR and sequencing errors, raw reads were filtered against the IMGT V, D, J definitions and then binned using a nearest-neighbor algorithm. Clones were defined as identical nucleotide sequences, and differential abundance between tissues was assessed by per-clone Fisher exact tests with a pFDR threshold of p<0.01. Clones with frequencies too low for statistical inference were excluded by a minimum inclusion filter of 10 in either sample. The immunoSEQ Analyzer was used for pairwise clonal comparisons, and IMGT tools were used to assess gene family usage. The source is immuneACCESS, and TCRdb retained only in-frame sequences with V and J called. Part of the clones is not carried over; for the studies checked, unresolved V genes explain less than half of this, and the remainder is unexplained. The V and J calls and clone size come from that table; D and trimming were worked out from the DNA. For this sample there are 46,000 or so clones; approximately 80% appear just once. The ten largest make up about 0.41% of the sample.

A note on this clone: Its antigen is currently not known. Within one base of it there is no much larger clone, and no base qualities were kept.

The CDR3 covers 15 residues, taking in both the cysteine and the phenylalanine. Only the CDR3 part of the read is kept: 45 bases, read in frame from the first base. V is pruned by 8 bases and J by 8 bases, leaving 15 bases of the junction without a gene match. The sequence was collected from a newborn boy with IPEX syndrome. The sequencing input was cord blood. The receptor chain draws on TRBV6-7 and TRBJ2-3, and TRBD1 matches 8 of the central bases. TRBV6-7 falls under the ORF class, with uncertain function. The CDR3 here reads CASRLRTGSPGTQYF. The nucleotide sequence reads TGTGCCAGCCGCCTGAGGACAGGGAGCCCAGGTACGCAGTATTTT.